These 8 T cell receptor beta chains were all obtained from the same sample, sequenced in a study of T cell changes during pregnancy in multiple sclerosis. Using immunoSEQ multiplex PCR, the repertoire was profiled, and TCRdb retains in-frame clones only, with some absent. The sample includes 20,000 to 25,000 clones, about 88% seen only once; the top ten take under 10%. The sample was CD8+ T cells from peripheral blood mononuclear cells, taken after pregnancy. The receptor set was obtained from a female donor with multiple sclerosis, enrolled in a pregnancy study.

The chain has TRBV11-3 and TRBJ1-1; TRBD1 aligns across 9 bases. Trimming removed 5 bases from V and 5 bases from J; junction bases left unmatched: 6. The CDR3 extends over 14 amino acids. Germline V gives CDR1 SGHNT, CDR2 YENEEA. The CDR3 sequence: CASSKGQGGTEAFF. The DNA for the CDR3 is TGTGCCAGCAGCAAGGGACAGGGTGGAACTGAAGCTTTCTTT.

Here the CDR3 reads CASRFTGGADEQYF. The CDR3 bases are TGTGCCAGCAGATTCACAGGGGGCGCGGACGAGCAGTACTTC. The J gene is TRBJ2-7, the V gene TRBV27; 9 nucleotides match TRBD1. V shed 6 bases, J shed 5 bases, and the junction held 8 bases outside the gene matches. The CDR3 length is 14 residues. CDR1 is MNHEY, CDR2 SMNVEV, per germline (reference sequence).

V usage is TRBV5-5 and J usage is TRBJ1-2, with TRBD1 as a possible D gene (6 bases). The V gene's germline CDR1 is SGHKS and CDR2 YYEKEE (reference sequence). The germline V and J ends were trimmed by 2 bases and 3 bases, with 8 bases remaining between them. The CDR3 runs to 13 residues. CDR3 nucleotides: TGTGCCAGCAGCTTAGGGGGGGACTATGGCTACACCTTC. Protein: CASSLGGDYGYTF.

This rearrangement joins TRBV4-1 to TRBJ2-1, with D perhaps TRBD1 (6 bases). There are 16 residues in the CDR3. The ends were cut back, 0 bases at V and 2 bases at J, with 11 bases in the middle. Germline CDR1 is MGHRA and CDR2 is YSYEKL. This chain's CDR3 is CASSQETGLPYNEQFF. CDR3 DNA sequence: TGCGCCAGCAGCCAAGAAACAGGGTTACCCTACAATGAGCAGTTCTTC.

This clone was recorded a few times. The chain links TRBV6-4 to TRBJ2-1; a weak D match, TRBD2 (6 bases). CDR1 is MRHNA, CDR2 SNTAGT, per germline. There are 14 residues in the CDR3. The germline V and J ends were trimmed by 5 bases and 5 bases, with 13 bases remaining between them. The CDR3 spells CASSPGLENNEQFF. The CDR3 bases are TGTGCCAGCAGTCCGGGACTGGAAAACAATGAGCAGTTCTTC.

CDR3 DNA sequence: TGTGCCAGCAGTTTCGGGGGTGCTCCCCGTTATGGCTACACCTTC. It is translated as CASSFGGAPRYGYTF. The V call is TRBV27, the J call TRBJ1-2; TRBD1 is a possible D gene (5 bases). Germline values: CDR1 MNHEY, CDR2 SMNVEV (reference sequence). Trimming removed 3 bases at V and 5 bases at J, with 16 bases between. The CDR3 consists of 15 residues.

This chain connects TRBV4-1 to TRBJ2-1; TRBD2 matches at 7 bases. Trimming at V came to 1 base and at J to 0 bases, leaving 15 bases not matched to a gene. CDR3 size: 20 residues. In germline, CDR1 is MGHRA, CDR2 YSYEKL. CDR3 coding DNA: TGCGCCAGCAGCCAAGCCCCGGGACTAACGGGATTAAGCTCCTACAATGAGCAGTTCTTC. This sequence encodes CASSQAPGLTGLSSYNEQFF.

This chain connects TRBV13 to TRBJ2-5; tentative D call: TRBD2 (5 bases). The CDR3 runs to 14 residues. Germline V CDR1 and CDR2: PRHDT, FYEKMQ (reference sequence). V lost 0 bases, J lost 4 bases, and 9 bases lay in between. CDR3 sequence (DNA): TGTGCCAGCAGCTTAGGCCCCGGGGTAGAGACCCAGTACTTC. Translating it yields CASSLGPGVETQYF.